One TCR beta chain is described in this entry. No cognate antigen has been identified for it. Base qualities are missing; no much larger clone stands one base away. High-throughput TCR beta sequencing profiled peripheral blood CD8+ and CD4+ T cells from healthy donors, Susac syndrome patients and multiple sclerosis patients. Recently defined diagnostic criteria for definite or probable disease were met by the Susac syndrome patients. CD8+ TEMRA cells were enriched by FACS, while bulk CD8+ and CD4+ T cells were purified by magnetic negative isolation. Blood was collected in EDTA tubes and processed within 24 hours, with PBMCs isolated through density gradient centrifugation. PBMCs intended for TCR sequencing were frozen in liquid nitrogen and were later thawed in a 37 degrees C water bath. A purity of at least 90% was achieved for sorted or isolated CD4+, CD8+ and CD8+ TEMRA cells. These data come from a study of CD8 T cells in Susac syndrome (dated by TCRdb to between 2018 and 2020). At the level of the whole study: Among the sequenced Susac syndrome patients, about 6 had clinically active disease and about 8 were in clinical remission. At blood withdrawal, Susac syndrome patients were either therapy-naive, taking corticosteroids (in some cases with IVIg as well), or taking IVIg alone. Whether CD8+ T cell activation and differentiation in Susac syndrome was antigen driven was tested using repertoire sequencing.

RNA was extracted with the RNeasy kit and 0.5 to 1 ug was reverse transcribed using random hexamers. The immunoSEQ multiplex PCR assay, covering 54 Vbeta and 13 Jbeta segments, was used to amplify TCR beta CDR3 regions. PCR amplification bias was corrected using a synthetic template baseline for primer optimization and computational correction. The original pipeline was this. Reads were annotated to V, D and J genes according to IMGT and were analyzed with immunoSEQ Analyzer, with only productive sequences retained. Clonality was computed as one minus Shannon entropy normalized by log2 of the number of productive unique sequences. For each patient and control, public and private clones were evaluated within the 100 most prevalent clones. A clone was defined as Susac-specific if it was absent from the healthy and MS cohorts, from around 960 published viral clones and from other ImmuneACCESS disease sequences. TCRdb reprocessed the public reads (quality trimming at Q25 with fastp, clone calling with MiXCR) and kept in-frame beta chains. When rows share a CDR3 protein, they turn into one entry using the most common DNA and genes. These V and J calls are TCRdb output, not the study's own analysis. This sample has around 130,000 distinct CDR3 sequences in its table, and 96% of those were observed once. 0.11% to 0.15% of the sample is in the top ten clones.

Reading from cysteine to phenylalanine, the CDR3 counts 15 amino acids. The CDR3 DNA has 45 bases and is translated from base 1. From a lookup of the germline V gene (reference sequence), CDR1 and CDR2 are DFQATT and SNEGSKA. Deletion took 3 bases off V and 0 bases off J, with a span of 9 bases between the germline ends. Overall study results and their limits: The CD4+ T cell repertoire of patients with Susac syndrome showed no detectable clonal expansion. The TCR sequencing and HLA analysis was acknowledged to have included a relatively small number of individuals.

The TCR sequence derives from a human donor with Susac syndrome. Sequencing used CD4+ T cells from PBMCs. The rearrangement combines TRBV20-1 with TRBJ2-6, with no D gene named confidently. The CDR3 loop reads CSARMGNSGANVLTF. The DNA sequence is TGCAGTGCTAGGATGGGCAACTCTGGGGCCAACGTCCTGACTTTC.